This TCR beta chain was recovered during a study of response to subunit inactivated influenza vaccine. As concerns this clonotype: No antigen is known for it.

Study conclusions and caveats: A suggestion made by the authors is that each seasonal influenza vaccination recruits few new T cells.

TCRdb ran MiXCR on the RT-PCR reads and lists one entry per CDR3 protein. The data hold under 800,000 distinct CDR3 sequences, with roughly 14% observed a single time. The V and J ends lost 0 bases and 10 bases, in that order; junction bases with no gene match: 2. Per the germline V gene, CDR1 is SGHNT and CDR2 is YYREEE (reference sequence). The CDR3 sequence is 15 residues long. Sequencing used PBMCs from blood, obtained around 15 days before vaccination. The sequence was obtained from a man aged 50-59 years who received an inactivated influenza vaccine. The chain uses TRBV5-4 and TRBJ2-1; 15 bases map to TRBD2. Written as DNA, the CDR3 is TGTGCCAGCAGCTTGGTAGGGACTAGCGGGAGGGAGCAGTTCTTC. Translating it yields CASSLVGTSGREQFF.